This T cell receptor beta chain was sequenced during a study of brain T cells in children with intractable seizures. The CDR3 loop spans 13 amino acids. Looked up from germline, CDR1 is MNHEY and CDR2 is SMNVEV (reference sequence). V lost 7 bases and J 7 bases, leaving 13 bases between the germline ends. Notes on the study in general: Absence of clones before surgery may stem from lower sequencing depth.

Clones were sequenced by immunoSEQ multiplex PCR, and TCRdb holds only the in-frame ones, with some missing. In the table there are roughly 120,000 clones, 85% to 95% of which are singletons. A note on this clone: The target antigen is unknown.

V is TRBV27 and J is TRBJ2-2; the D is unclear. This TCR came from a boy in the first two years of life with hemimegalencephaly and intractable seizures. The sample was peripheral blood, taken at surgery. CDR3 amino acids: CASTPWAGGELFF. The CDR3 coding sequence is TGTGCCAGCACGCCTTGGGCAGGCGGGGAGCTGTTTTTT.